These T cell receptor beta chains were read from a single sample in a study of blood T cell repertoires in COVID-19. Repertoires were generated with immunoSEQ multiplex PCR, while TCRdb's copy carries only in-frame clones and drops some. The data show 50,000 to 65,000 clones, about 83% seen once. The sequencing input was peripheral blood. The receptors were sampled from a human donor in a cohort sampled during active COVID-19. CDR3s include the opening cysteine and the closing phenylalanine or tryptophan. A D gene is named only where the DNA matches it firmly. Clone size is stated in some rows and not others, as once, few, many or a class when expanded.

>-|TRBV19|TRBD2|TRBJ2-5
CASSRLAGGSPETQYF
TGTGCCAGTAGTAGGCTAGCGGGAGGTTCTCCAGAGACCCAGTACTTC
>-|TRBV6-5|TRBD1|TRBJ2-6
CASKGASGANVLTF
TGTGCCAGCAAGGGGGCTTCTGGGGCCAACGTCCTGACTTTC
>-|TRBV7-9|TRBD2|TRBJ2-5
CASSRASGGAETQYF
TGTGCCAGCAGCCGCGCTAGCGGGGGCGCAGAGACCCAGTACTTC
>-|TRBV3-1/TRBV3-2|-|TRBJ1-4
CASSQVTGLNEKLFF
TGTGCCAGCAGCCAAGTCACAGGGCTTAATGAAAAACTGTTTTTT
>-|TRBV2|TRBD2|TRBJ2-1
CASSGTSGDLYNEQFF
TGTGCCAGCAGCGGGACTAGCGGGGACCTCTACAATGAGCAGTTCTTC
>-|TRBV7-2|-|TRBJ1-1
CASSSIVGGRDAFF
TGTGCCAGCAGCTCGATCGTGGGGGGGCGAGATGCTTTCTTT
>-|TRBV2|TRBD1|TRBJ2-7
CASRRDSSEQYF
TGTGCCAGCAGGAGGGACAGTTCCGAGCAGTACTTC
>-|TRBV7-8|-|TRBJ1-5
CASSLAPGLPQHF
TGTGCCAGCAGCTTAGCCCCCGGTCTTCCCCAGCATTTT
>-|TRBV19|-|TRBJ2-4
CASSDSAGAKNIQYF
TGTGCCAGTAGTGATAGCGCTGGGGCCAAAAACATTCAGTACTTC
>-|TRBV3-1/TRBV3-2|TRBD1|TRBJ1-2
CASSPTNRQGVRGYTF
TGTGCCAGCAGCCCCACTAATCGACAGGGAGTCCGTGGCTACACCTTC
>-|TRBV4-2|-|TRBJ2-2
CASSQDRGTTGTGELFF
TGTGCCAGCAGCCAAGATCGGGGGACCACCGGCACCGGGGAGCTGTTTTTT
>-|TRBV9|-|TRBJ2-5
CASSPGPQETQYF
TGTGCCAGCAGCCCAGGGCCCCAAGAGACCCAGTACTTC
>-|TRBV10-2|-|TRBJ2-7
CASSESAAGMYEQYF
TGCGCCAGCAGTGAGTCGGCGGCAGGGATGTACGAGCAGTACTTC
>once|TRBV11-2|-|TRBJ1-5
CASSFESNQPQHF
TGTGCCAGCAGCTTCGAGAGCAATCAGCCCCAGCATTTT
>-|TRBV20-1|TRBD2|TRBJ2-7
CSASERRGTNEQYF
TGCAGTGCTAGTGAACGGCGGGGGACCAACGAGCAGTACTTC
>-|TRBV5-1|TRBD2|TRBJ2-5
CASSLAVGTRGPETQYF
TGCGCCAGCAGCTTGGCCGTGGGGACTAGGGGACCAGAGACCCAGTACTTC
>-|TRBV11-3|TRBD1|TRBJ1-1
CASSPRDRGTEAFF
TGTGCCAGCAGCCCCCGGGACAGGGGCACTGAAGCTTTCTTT
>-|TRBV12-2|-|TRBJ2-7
CASRLARLAGGLFYEQYF
TGTGCAAGTCGCTTAGCGCGGCTAGCGGGGGGCCTTTTCTACGAGCAGTACTTC
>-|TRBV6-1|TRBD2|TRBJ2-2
CASSEWRGGAGELFF
TGTGCCAGCAGTGAATGGCGGGGGGGGGCCGGGGAGCTGTTTTTT
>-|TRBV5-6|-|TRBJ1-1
CASSLYKKEAFF
TGTGCCAGCAGCTTATACAAAAAAGAAGCTTTCTTT
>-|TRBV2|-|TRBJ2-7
CASSALYEQYF
TGTGCCAGCAGTGCCCTCTACGAGCAGTACTTC